Presented here are 7 T cell receptor beta chains from one specimen sequenced in a study of blood T cell repertoires in COVID-19. The assay was immunoSEQ multiplex PCR, and TCRdb's table has in-frame clones only and misses some. The data show 45,000 to 55,000 clones, with roughly 83% seen just once and approximately 25% held by the top ten. The sequenced sample consisted of peripheral blood. The source of these receptors is a woman older than 75 with acute or convalescent COVID-19.

The J gene is TRBJ2-2, the V gene TRBV6-5; 11 nucleotides line up with TRBD1. Looked up from germline, CDR1 is MNHEY and CDR2 is SVGAGI. This CDR3 has 15 residues. Germline trimming cut 6 bases from V and 7 bases from J; bases unmatched to any gene: 7. The CDR3 DNA is TGTGCCAGCAGGGACGGGACAGGGGGTAGCGGGGAGCTGTTTTTT. This gives the protein CASRDGTGGSGELFF.

The genes are TRBV7-9 and TRBJ2-5; a possible D gene is TRBD1 (5 bases). There are 13 residues in the CDR3. Germline values: CDR1 SEHNR, CDR2 FQNEAQ (reference sequence). V was pared by 1 base and J by 2 bases, with 5 bases between. This CDR3 reads CASSLGQQETQYF. The CDR3 DNA reads as TGTGCCAGCAGCTTAGGACAGCAAGAGACCCAGTACTTC.

This clone has at least ten counts. The CDR3 sequence is CASRDRTGGEKLFF. Written as DNA, the CDR3 is TGTGCCAGCAGAGATCGGACAGGGGGTGAAAAACTGTTTTTT. The V gene is TRBV2, the J gene TRBJ1-4; 10 nucleotides match TRBD1. Trimming took 6 bases from V and 7 from J; bases not matched to a gene: 5. The CDR3 length is 14 residues. The germline CDR1 and CDR2 sequences are SNHLY and FYNNEI.

This clone showed up just once. V and J are TRBV11-2 and TRBJ2-1; the D gene is possibly TRBD1 (5 bases). V was cut by 3 bases and J by 7 bases, with 7 bases left in between. This CDR3 has 12 residues. CDR1 SGHAT and CDR2 FQNNGV come from the germline V gene. The CDR3 loop is CASSFAGNEQFF. The CDR3 nucleotides read TGTGCCAGCAGCTTTGCAGGGAATGAGCAGTTCTTC.

This chain connects TRBV12-5 to TRBJ2-5; D gene ambiguous. The length of the CDR3 is 13 residues. V was pared by 6 bases and J by 5 bases, with 13 bases between. From germline, CDR1 is LGHNT and CDR2 FRNRAP. CDR3 region: CASGLYPEETQYF. The CDR3 DNA follows: TGTGCTAGTGGACTCTACCCGGAGGAGACCCAGTACTTC.

This clone was detected a few times. The J gene is TRBJ2-6, the V gene TRBV2, with D possibly TRBD2 on 6 matching bases. Trimming removed 7 bases at V and 2 bases at J, with 15 bases between. The germline CDR1 and CDR2 sequences are SNHLY and FYNNEI. The CDR3 runs to 16 residues. CDR3 sequence: CASTTGVPPGANVLTF. The CDR3 DNA reads TGTGCCAGCACGACGGGAGTCCCCCCTGGGGCCAACGTCCTGACTTTC.

CDR3 loop: CASSATVRGGADYGYTF. Written as DNA, the CDR3 is TGTGCCAGCAGCGCAACCGTCCGCGGGGGCGCGGACTATGGCTACACCTTC. V is TRBV9 and J is TRBJ1-2; a possible D gene is TRBD1 (6 bases). Germline V CDR1 and CDR2: SGDLS, YYNGEE. CDR3 length: 17 residues. V gave up 3 bases and J gave up 3 bases, with 21 bases separating them.